This T cell receptor (beta chain) was captured by sequencing in a study of radiotherapy plus CTLA-4 blockade in lung cancer (dated by TCRdb to about 2018). Regarding the research as a whole: Objective responses occurred in 18% of enrolled patients, and 25% to 40% achieved disease control. The investigation overall reported the following: The strongest predictors of response were reported to be early dynamic shifts in blood T cell clones along with a rise in serum interferon-beta following radiation. After treatment with radiotherapy and ipilimumab, TCR clones that originated in tumors expanded in peripheral blood.

In this study, focal radiation therapy paired with CTLA-4 blockade (ipilimumab) was tested in patients who had chemo-refractory metastatic non-small-cell lung cancer. At the junction V is shortened by 0 bases and J by 8 bases, with 23 bases in between. The germline V gene gives CDR1 as SGHRS and CDR2 as YFSETQ. The CDR3 spans 17 residues, from the cysteine through the phenylalanine. CDR3 DNA only is kept here, 51 bases in frame from base 1. Comments on this clone: What antigen it recognizes has not been identified. Base qualities are missing; no much larger clone stands one base away.

To prepare the library, the immunoSEQ multiplex PCR assay was applied. TCRdb took over this immuneACCESS table, retaining in-frame rearrangements with V and J assigned. Such tables are incomplete; in checked studies, under half of the missing clones stem from an unresolved V gene, and the remainder is unexplained. Recorded for this sample are around 130,000 clones; 80% to 90% of them occurred a single time. The ten largest clones take up just under 7% of the sample. The starting material was peripheral blood, obtained from a patient treated with radiotherapy plus ipilimumab. The receptor's source is a human donor with non-small cell lung cancer that progressed on radiotherapy plus ipilimumab. The chain is encoded by TRBV5-1 joined to TRBJ1-2; no D gene can be assigned with confidence. In nucleotides, the sequence is TGCGCCAGCAGCTTGGTCCCCGCTGAGGCGGACTTATTAGGCTACACCTTC. Its protein is CASSLVPAEADLLGYTF.